These 5 T cell receptor beta chains share one sample of origin, sequenced in a study of molecular identifiers for immune sequencing clone quantification listed by TCRdb under 2018. The library was prepared using PCR. Data came from a NextSeq 500. Through fastp at Q25 and MiXCR, TCRdb rebuilt clones from the public reads, retaining in-frame beta chains. Entries are consolidated by CDR3 protein sequence, retaining the most common genes and DNA. The sample contains roughly 630,000 distinct CDR3 sequences, about 25% of them found a single time. The leading ten clones occupy 0.7% to 0.95% of the sample. The sequenced sample consisted of naive CD8+ T cells from blood, with Jurkat cell RNA spiked in. The cell subset or site label corresponds to: FACS-sorted CD8+CD4-CCR7+CD45RA+ naive T cells. These receptors were obtained from a human donor in good health. Some libraries in this study had Jurkat cell RNA spiked in.

As concerns this clonotype: At one end the junction does not follow the germline gene, possibly because of a read error. V is TRBV27 and J is TRBJ2-1, with D unresolved. CDR1 MNHEY and CDR2 SMNVEV come from the germline V gene (reference sequence). The CDR3 has 11 amino acids. The CDR3 sequence is CASSLGIEQSF. CDR3 nucleotide sequence: TGTGCCAGCAGTTTAGGGATTGAGCAGTCCTTC.

This clonotype came up many times. J is TRBJ2-5 and V is TRBV5-1, with 10 positions matching TRBD2. The V gene's germline CDR1 is SGHRS and CDR2 YFSETQ. This CDR3 comprises 18 residues. After removal of 2 bases from V and 3 bases from J, the junction contained 13 bases not matched to a gene. The CDR3 sequence is CASSFKRGGKVPKETQYF. The CDR3 DNA sequence: TGCGCCAGCAGCTTTAAGCGGGGGGGCAAGGTCCCGAAAGAGACCCAGTACTTC.

In this sample, this clonotype turned up many times. The V gene is TRBV7-9, the J gene TRBJ2-3, with D possibly TRBD2 on 5 matching bases. CDR1 SEHNR and CDR2 FQNEAQ come from the germline V gene (reference sequence). V was clipped by 5 bases and J by 2 bases, with 17 bases between them. This CDR3 region has 16 residues. The CDR3 protein is CASSLLVSAYTDTQYF. Written as DNA, the CDR3 is TGTGCCAGCAGCCTCTTGGTTAGCGCATACACAGATACGCAGTATTTT.

This clonotype was observed at least ten times. This chain connects TRBV15 to TRBJ1-5; D is unresolved. This CDR3 spans 15 amino acids. The V gene's germline CDR1 is LNHNV and CDR2 YYDKDF (reference sequence). Trimming left V 0 bases short and J 6 bases short, with 12 bases between. CDR3 DNA: TGTGCCACCAGCAGAGATTTGGGTAAGGGTCAGCCCCAGCATTTT. It is translated as CATSRDLGKGQPQHF. Full variable domain (rest looked up from reference TRBV15 and TRBJ1-5): DAMVIQNPRYQVTQFGKPVTLSCSQTLNHNVMYWYQQKSSQAPKLLFHYYDKDFNNEADTPDNFQSRRPNTSFCFLDIRSPGLGDTAMYLCATSRDLGKGQPQHFGDGTRLSIL.

This clonotype was observed at least ten times. This chain joins TRBV27 and TRBJ2-3; D remains ambiguous. From germline, CDR1 is MNHEY and CDR2 SMNVEV (reference sequence). V lost 3 bases and J 6 bases, leaving 13 bases between the germline ends. The CDR3 has 14 residues. The CDR3 bases are TGTGCCAGCAGTTTTCCCGGTGGCCAGGATACGCAGTATTTT. Translation: CASSFPGGQDTQYF.